Shown below are 9 T cell receptor beta chains from a single sample sequenced in a study of T cells in Graves' hyperthyroidism and ophthalmopathy (dated by TCRdb to the late 2010s). Preparation of the library involved multiplex PCR. Sequencing took place on an Illumina HiSeq 2000. TCR beta CDR3 regions were amplified from RNA transcripts. For the first round of RT-PCR on the TCR CDR3, the HTBI primer set was used together with the Qiagen OneStep RT-PCR kit. Through fastp at Q25 and MiXCR, TCRdb rebuilt clones from the public reads, retaining in-frame beta chains. Entries are consolidated by CDR3 protein sequence, retaining the most common genes and DNA. Present in this sample are hundreds of thousands of distinct CDR3 sequences, over 40% of which were seen just once. The top ten hold approximately 7.2% of the sample. The sequencing input was peripheral blood or thyroid tissue (not recorded which). The receptor source for this set is an adult man with Graves' disease, either hyperthyroidism or ophthalmopathy (not recorded which).

Comments on this clonotype: Possible read error: a much larger clone is one base away. The chain joins TRBV29-1 to TRBJ1-2, with D perhaps TRBD1 (6 bases). The CDR3 spans 13 residues. Looked up from germline, CDR1 is SQVTM and CDR2 is ANQGSEA. CDR3 in amino acids: CSVVLQGNYGHTF. CDR3 DNA sequence: TGCAGCGTTGTCTTACAGGGAAACTATGGCCACACCTTC.

This chain connects TRBV15 to TRBJ2-5, with 10 bases fitting TRBD1. Germline V lookup: CDR1 LNHNV, CDR2 YYDKDF (reference sequence). The CDR3 covers 15 residues. Trimming removed 2 bases from V and 5 bases from J; junction bases left unmatched: 5. CDR3 coding DNA: TGTGCCACCAGCAGAACCAGGACAGGGGGGGAGACCCAGTACTTC. Its protein product is CATSRTRTGGETQYF.

V and J are TRBV11-1 and TRBJ1-2; 7 nucleotides align to TRBD1. The CDR3 consists of 14 residues. Per germline, CDR1 SGHAT and CDR2 FQDESV (reference sequence). CDR3 region: CARDRDREDYGYTF. The CDR3 coding sequence is TGTGCTAGAGATCGAGACAGGGAGGACTATGGCTACACCTTC.

J is TRBJ2-7 and V is TRBV7-9; 10 bases map to TRBD1. V shed 5 bases, J shed 5 bases, and the junction held 12 bases outside the gene matches. The CDR3 totals 16 residues. Germline CDR1 reads SEHNR; CDR2 reads FQNEAQ (reference sequence). In nucleotides, the CDR3 is TGTGCCAGCAGCCAGAATCCCGGGACAGGGGATGACGAGCAGTACTTC. Its protein is CASSQNPGTGDDEQYF.

The sample holds a few counts of this clonotype. V usage is TRBV10-3 and J usage is TRBJ1-1, with 7 bases aligning to TRBD1. Germline values: CDR1 ENHRY, CDR2 SYGVKD. The J segment lost 0 bases and the V segment lost 8 bases, leaving 12 bases of the junction unmatched. The CDR3 extends over 16 amino acids. The CDR3 is CAIGGRQGPMNTEAFF. The CDR3 DNA is TGTGCCATCGGAGGAAGACAGGGACCGATGAACACTGAAGCTTTCTTT.

The genes are TRBV20-1 and TRBJ2-5, with 14 nucleotides matching TRBD2. Germline values: CDR1 DFQATT, CDR2 SNEGSKA (reference sequence). This CDR3 is 19 amino acids long. V lost 2 bases to trimming and J lost 5 bases; unmatched junction nucleotides: 16. CDR3: CSARSGTSGGRGEGETQYF. The CDR3 bases are TGCAGTGCTAGATCCGGGACTAGCGGGGGCCGCGGGGAAGGGGAGACCCAGTACTTC.

The V gene is TRBV13, the J gene TRBJ1-4; 11 bases are shared with TRBD1. Germline assignment: CDR1 PRHDT and CDR2 FYEKMQ (reference sequence). V trimming: 3 bases; J trimming: 8 bases; junction bases outside the gene matches: 5. This CDR3 spans 15 amino acids. CDR3 region: CASSLDRGLAEKLFF. CDR3 coding DNA: TGTGCCAGCAGCTTGGACAGGGGGCTCGCGGAAAAACTGTTTTTT.

As regards this clonotype: A much more abundant neighbour one base away suggests this may be a read error. The chain is built from TRBV11-3 and TRBJ1-6, with TRBD1 matching over 7 bases. CDR1 and CDR2 from the germline V gene are SGHNT and YENEEA. CDR3 length: 14 residues. The J segment lost 10 bases and the V segment lost 4 bases, leaving 7 bases of the junction unmatched. CDR3 amino acids: CASSSGQWGSPLHF. The CDR3 bases are TGTGCCAGCAGCTCGGGACAGTGGGGATCACCCCTCCACTTT.

This clonotype was recorded only once. The chain joins TRBV10-2 to TRBJ2-7; 7 bases agree with TRBD2. The germline gives CDR1 WSHSY, CDR2 SAAADI. With V trimmed by 8 bases and J by 4 bases, 8 bases remained unmatched. This CDR3 is built from 13 residues. The CDR3 DNA reads TGCGCCAGCGGATCTAGCGGCCATTACGAGCAGTACTTC. Its translation is CASGSSGHYEQYF.